The 13 T cell receptor beta chains presented below share a single source sample, sequenced in a study of T-cell memory formation after mild COVID-19. TCRdb reprocessed the 5' RACE reads with MiXCR, giving one entry per CDR3 protein. The table has roughly 240,000 distinct CDR3 sequences, about 16% seen once. The sample comprised PBMCs or a T cell subset sorted from them (not recorded which). The receptors derive from a man between 18 and 29 years old who had mild COVID-19 (a few samples of this study predate the infection). Cell type and time point are not known.

This clonotype showed up just a few times. V gene TRBV28 combines with J gene TRBJ1-1; the D is unclear. The CDR3 has 14 residues. The V gene lost 3 bases and the J gene lost 0 bases, with 8 bases spanning the gap. From germline, CDR1 is MDHEN and CDR2 SYDVKM. CDR3: CASSLWNMNTEAFF. The CDR3 DNA reads TGTGCCAGCAGTTTGTGGAACATGAACACTGAAGCTTTCTTT.

The CDR3 sequence is CASSLGSGGWYEQYF. The CDR3 region has the DNA TGTGCCAGCAGTTTGGGTAGCGGGGGTTGGTACGAGCAGTACTTC. The rearrangement joins TRBV12-3 or TRBV12-4 to TRBJ2-7, with TRBD2 matching 9 bases. Unmatched junction bases numbered 7, after V lost 3 bases and J lost 4 bases. The CDR3 has 15 amino acids.

This clonotype was seen only a few times. This chain uses TRBV29-1 with TRBJ2-7, with TRBD1 as a possible D gene (6 bases). The CDR3 has 11 residues. V lost 3 bases and J lost 3, with 6 bases in between. From germline, CDR1 is SQVTM and CDR2 ANQGSEA. The CDR3 sequence: CSVEDSYEQYF. In DNA form, the CDR3 reads TGCAGCGTTGAGGACAGCTACGAGCAGTACTTC.

The chain carries TRBV7-9 and TRBJ2-7; either TRBD1 or TRBD2 may supply D (6 bases each). Trimming took 5 bases from V and 6 from J, leaving 14 bases between them. The germline gives CDR1 SEHNR, CDR2 FQNEAQ (reference sequence). The CDR3 loop spans 13 amino acids. The CDR3 here is CASSTGNSGEQYF. The DNA of the CDR3 is TGTGCCAGCAGCACAGGGAATAGCGGCGAGCAGTACTTC. Full variable domain (outside the CDR3, taken from reference TRBV7-9 and TRBJ2-7): DTGVSQNPRHKITKRGQNVTFRCDPISEHNRLYWYRQTLGQGPEFLTYFQNEAQLEKSRLLSDRFSAERPKGSFSTLEIQRTEQGDSAMYLCASSTGNSGEQYFGPGTRLTVT.

This clonotype was counted only a few times. The chain carries TRBV11-2 and TRBJ1-1; unclear D gene. Per the germline V gene, CDR1 is SGHAT and CDR2 is FQNNGV. The CDR3 extends over 14 amino acids. Trimming pared 2 bases from V and 3 bases from J, leaving 10 bases between. CDR3 amino acids: CASSLTAGDTEAFF. The CDR3 nucleotides are TGTGCCAGCAGCTTAACTGCAGGTGACACTGAAGCTTTCTTT.

This clonotype came up many times. The chain couples TRBV4-3 to TRBJ2-7; D remains ambiguous. Trimming removed 0 bases at V and 5 bases at J, with 2 bases between. This CDR3 region has 11 residues. In germline, CDR1 is LGHNA, CDR2 YSLEER. The chain's CDR3 is CASSQDDEQYV. CDR3 nucleotide sequence: TGCGCCAGCAGCCAAGACGACGAGCAGTACGTC.

This clonotype was seen more than once but under ten times. The chain uses TRBV7-9 and TRBJ2-7, with D maybe TRBD1 (5 bases). The CDR3 has 15 residues. V lost 3 bases and J 6 bases, leaving 18 bases between the germline ends. Germline values: CDR1 SEHNR, CDR2 FQNEAQ (reference sequence). CDR3 protein: CASSFPGRGSFEQYF. CDR3 nucleotide sequence: TGTGCCAGCAGCTTCCCGGGTAGGGGCAGTTTCGAGCAGTACTTC.

This clonotype was found a few times. The chain has TRBV14 and TRBJ2-2; D is ambiguous. The CDR3 totals 15 residues. The V gene's germline CDR1 is SGHDN and CDR2 FVKESK. With 1 base removed from V and 6 bases from J, the gap between germline ends came to 12 bases. DNA of the CDR3: TGTGCCAGCAGCCAAGCAGTGGGCTACGCCGGGGAGCTGTTTTTT. This sequence encodes CASSQAVGYAGELFF.

V and J are TRBV30 and TRBJ2-1; D is possibly TRBD2 (5 bases). Germline CDR1 and CDR2: GTSNPN and SVGIG (reference sequence). This CDR3 spans 13 amino acids. V lost 3 bases, J lost 7 bases, and 13 bases lay in between. The CDR3 reads CAWSSGVSNEQFF. The DNA for the CDR3 is TGTGCCTGGAGCTCCGGGGTGTCTAATGAGCAGTTCTTC.

V gene TRBV18 combines with J gene TRBJ2-5; D gene unclear. CDR3 length equals 13 residues. Trimming took off 2 bases at V and 0 bases at J, with 4 bases between the two ends. In germline, CDR1 is KGHSH, CDR2 LQKENI. The DNA for the CDR3 is TGTGCCAGCTCACCAGCCTACCAAGAGACCCAGTACTTC. It codes for CASSPAYQETQYF.

The CDR3 region has the DNA TGTGCCAGCAGTGACACAGGGGGCAGGGACGAGCAGTACTTC. Protein product: CASSDTGGRDEQYF. V and J are TRBV27 and TRBJ2-7; 9 bases are shared with TRBD1. Germline CDR1 MNHEY, CDR2 SMNVEV (reference sequence). There are 14 residues in the CDR3. V was clipped by 5 bases and J by 5 bases; unmatched bases: 7.

This clonotype was recorded a few times. V gene TRBV5-6 combines with J gene TRBJ2-2; the match to TRBD1 covers 7 bases. The CDR3 runs 15 residues. Germline assignment: CDR1 SGHDT and CDR2 YYEEEE. With V trimmed by 4 bases and J by 4 bases, 7 bases remained unmatched. CDR3 region: CASSVEGAVTGELFF. CDR3 DNA: TGTGCCAGCAGCGTCGAGGGGGCGGTCACCGGGGAGCTGTTTTTT.

This clonotype was picked up a small number of times. DNA for the CDR3: TGCGCCAGCAGCCAAGGGTACGGACAGTTAACGTATGGCTACACCTTC. Protein sequence: CASSQGYGQLTYGYTF. The chain is built from TRBV4-1 and TRBJ1-2; a possible D gene is TRBD1 (6 bases). The germline V and J ends were trimmed by 1 base and 5 bases, with 17 bases remaining between them. The germline gives CDR1 MGHRA, CDR2 YSYEKL. The CDR3 spans 16 residues.